The entry that follows covers one TCR beta chain sequence. Antigen unknown. TCRdb's copy holds only in-frame clones and misses some; the assay was immunoSEQ multiplex PCR. In the table there are 25,000 to 35,000 clones, 82% of which are singletons. Per germline, CDR1 SNHLY and CDR2 FYNNEI. CDR3 size: 13 residues. V dropped 11 bases and J dropped 3; count of bases not matched to a gene: 7. These data are taken from a study of Tregs in tolerant kidney transplant recipients. Overall study context: CD4+CD25+CD127- cells came from approximately 3-day belatacept mixed lymphocyte reactions, some with approximately 5-day graft donor restimulation.

Whole-study findings and limits: Tregs expanded with activated donor B cells seemed most donor-specific.

The rearrangement uses TRBV2 and TRBJ2-3; the match to TRBD2 covers 8 bases. The source of this sequence is a human donor in good health. The specimen sequenced was Tregs from blood cultured with allogeneic cells. CDR3 loop: CASGSGGTDTQYF. The CDR3 region has the DNA TGTGCCTCCGGAAGCGGGGGAACAGATACGCAGTATTTT.